This passage covers 7 T cell receptor beta chains from one sample sequenced in a study of T cells in Graves' hyperthyroidism and ophthalmopathy. Amplification of TCR beta CDR3 regions was performed using RNA transcripts as template. The TCR CDR3 first-round RT-PCR relied on the HTBI primer set. MiXCR was run by TCRdb on the multiplex PCR reads, yielding one entry per CDR3 protein. The sample records a few hundred thousand distinct CDR3 sequences, about 15% being singletons. The sample comprised blood. These receptor sequences come from a woman in her late teens or twenties with Graves' hyperthyroidism.

The J gene is TRBJ1-1, the V gene TRBV19; D is undetermined. This CDR3 has 13 residues. The germline CDR1 and CDR2 sequences are LNHDA and SQIVND (reference sequence). The V end was cut by 1 base, the J end by 5 bases, with 8 bases between. The CDR3 DNA is TGTGCCAGTAGTATAGGTTCCGGGACTGAAGCTTTCTTT. This codes for CASSIGSGTEAFF.

In its sample, this clonotype was seen many times. V is TRBV11-2 and J is TRBJ1-5; D perhaps matches TRBD1 (5 bases). There are 14 residues in the CDR3. Germline assignment: CDR1 SGHAT and CDR2 FQNNGV. Trimming shortened V by 5 bases and J by 6 bases, and 14 bases separated the two germline ends. The CDR3 sequence is CASSIGLGVQPQHF. In DNA, the CDR3 is TGTGCCAGCAGCATAGGATTGGGGGTTCAGCCCCAGCATTTT.

This chain joins TRBV28 and TRBJ2-7; TRBD2 agrees at 14 bases. The CDR3 totals 15 residues. J lost 1 base, V lost 5 bases, and 1 base had no gene match. CDR1 and CDR2 (germline): MDHEN, SYDVKM. CDR3 sequence reads: CASSGLAGGSYEQYF. The DNA for the CDR3 is TGTGCCAGCAGTGGACTAGCGGGAGGATCCTACGAGCAGTACTTC. Using reference TRBV28 and TRBJ2-7 for the parts outside the CDR3, the full variable domain is DVKVTQSSRYLVKRTGEKVFLECVQDMDHENMFWYRQDPGLGLRLIYFSYDVKMKEKGDIPEGYSVSREKKERFSLILESASTNQTSMYLCASSGLAGGSYEQYFGPGTRLTVT.

Only a few counts were recorded for this clonotype. The chain links TRBV7-3 to TRBJ1-6; D is ambiguous. CDR3 length: 15 amino acids. V lost 2 bases, J lost 5 bases, and 10 bases lay in between. The germline gives CDR1 SGHTA, CDR2 FQGTGA. The CDR3 protein is CASSLLGPNNSPLHF. In nucleotides, the CDR3 is TGTGCCAGCAGCTTATTAGGCCCAAATAATTCACCCCTCCACTTT. Variable domain in full (rest from reference TRBV7-3 and TRBJ1-6): GAGVSQTPSNKVTEKGKYVELRCDPISGHTALYWYRQSLGQGPEFLIYFQGTGAADDSGLPNDRFFAVRPEGSVSTLKIQRTERGDSAVYLCASSLLGPNNSPLHFGNGTRLTVT.

CDR3 in amino acids: CASSTGVILYEQYF. The CDR3 DNA reads as TGTGCCAGCAGCACGGGAGTAATTCTGTACGAGCAGTACTTC. V usage is TRBV7-2 and J usage is TRBJ2-7; D is possibly TRBD2 (6 bases). Per germline, CDR1 SGHTA and CDR2 FQGNSA. The ends were cut back, 5 bases at V and 4 bases at J, with 15 bases in the middle. The length of the CDR3 is 14 residues.

This clonotype has a count of ten or more. The rearrangement links TRBV5-6 to TRBJ2-5, with a tentative D call TRBD1 (5 bases). Trimming cost V 1 base and J 1 base, with 11 bases left between them. The CDR3 is made up of 15 amino acids. Germline V CDR1 and CDR2: SGHDT, YYEEEE. CDR3 amino acids: CASSLPDIAQETQYF. CDR3 sequence (DNA): TGTGCCAGCAGCTTGCCGGACATCGCCCAAGAGACCCAGTACTTC.

This clonotype was seen repeatedly, ten times or more. The chain joins TRBV29-1 to TRBJ1-1; D perhaps matches TRBD1 (5 bases). Per germline, CDR1 SQVTM and CDR2 ANQGSEA. V gave up 5 bases and J gave up 5 bases, with 18 bases separating them. The CDR3 has 14 residues. The CDR3 DNA sequence: TGCAGCGTTATCGGGACGGCTTCAGGGACTGAAGCTTTCTTT. Its protein is CSVIGTASGTEAFF.